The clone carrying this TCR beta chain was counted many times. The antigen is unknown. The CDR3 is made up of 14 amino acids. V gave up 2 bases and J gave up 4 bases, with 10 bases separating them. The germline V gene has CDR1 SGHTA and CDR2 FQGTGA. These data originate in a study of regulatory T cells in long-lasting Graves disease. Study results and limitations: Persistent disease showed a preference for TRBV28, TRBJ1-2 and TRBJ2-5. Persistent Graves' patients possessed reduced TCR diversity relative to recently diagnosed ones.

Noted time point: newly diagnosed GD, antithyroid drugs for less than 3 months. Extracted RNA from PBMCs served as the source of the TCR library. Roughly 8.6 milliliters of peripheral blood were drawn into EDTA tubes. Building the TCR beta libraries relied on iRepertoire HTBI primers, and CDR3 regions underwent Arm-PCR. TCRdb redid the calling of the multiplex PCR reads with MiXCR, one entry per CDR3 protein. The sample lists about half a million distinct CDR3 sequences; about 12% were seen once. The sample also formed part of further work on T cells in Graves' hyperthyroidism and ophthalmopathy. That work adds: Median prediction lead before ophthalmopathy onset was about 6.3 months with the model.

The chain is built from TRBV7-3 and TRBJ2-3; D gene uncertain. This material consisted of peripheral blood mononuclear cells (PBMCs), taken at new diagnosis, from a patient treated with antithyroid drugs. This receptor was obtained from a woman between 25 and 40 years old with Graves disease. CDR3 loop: CASSLGPLPDTQYF. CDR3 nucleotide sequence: TGTGCCAGCAGCTTAGGTCCCCTGCCAGATACGCAGTATTTT.